The rows below give T cell receptor beta chains drawn from one sample of a study of cytomegalovirus exposure and HLA in healthy donors. Data came from immunoSEQ multiplex PCR; TCRdb stores just in-frame clones and leaves some out. This sample has approximately 120,000 clones, with 85% to 90% found just once. Sample: PBMCs. The source of these receptors is a woman between 18 and 30 years old in good health and CMV-seronegative. Both conserved end residues are part of each CDR3. D genes are given only for firm matches. The size of a clone is reported for some rows only, either as once, few or many, or as a class for expanded clones.

V gene,J gene,D gene,clone size,CDR3 DNA,CDR3 protein
TRBV11-2,TRBJ2-7,.,once,TGTGCCAGCAGCTTAGCAAGTGGGGGCGCAATCTACGAGCAGTACTTC,CASSLASGGAIYEQYF
TRBV2,TRBJ2-1,.,.,TGTGCCAGCCCGGGTGACAGGAGCTCCTACAATGAGCAGTTCTTC,CASPGDRSSYNEQFF
TRBV4-1,TRBJ2-1,TRBD2,.,TGCGCCAGCAGCCAGGGACTAGCGGGGGGGCCATCCTACAATGAGCAGTTCTTC,CASSQGLAGGPSYNEQFF
TRBV6-5,TRBJ2-7,TRBD2,.,TGTGCCAGCAGCCCTAGCGGGAGGGCCCACGAGCAGTACTTC,CASSPSGRAHEQYF
TRBV19,TRBJ1-1,.,.,TGTGCCAGTAGCTCCGACCCAGGGCAGGGCAAATTGAACACTGAAGCTTTCTTT,CASSSDPGQGKLNTEAFF
TRBV5-1,TRBJ2-7,TRBD1,.,TGCGCCAGCAGAACCGGACAGGGGGCTTACGAGCAGTACTTC,CASRTGQGAYEQYF
TRBV15,TRBJ2-3,TRBD1,.,TGTGCCACCAGCACATACCGGGACAGGGGCACAGATACGCAGTATTTT,CATSTYRDRGTDTQYF
TRBV30,TRBJ2-1,.,.,TGTGCCTGGAGTGTAAAGGGAAGGGGAAGCTCCTACAATGAGCAGTTCTTC,CAWSVKGRGSSYNEQFF
TRBV11-2,TRBJ2-2,TRBD2,once,TGTGCCAGCAGCTTAGGGACTAGCGGGAGTAGGACCGGGGAGCTGTTTTTT,CASSLGTSGSRTGELFF
TRBV7-8,TRBJ2-5,TRBD1,.,TGTGCCAGCAGCTTTACGAGACAGGGGGCCTGGGAGACCCAGTACTTC,CASSFTRQGAWETQYF
TRBV28,TRBJ2-7,.,.,TGTGCCGCTTACCGGGGGAAGGGCTACGAGCAGTACTTC,CAAYRGKGYEQYF
TRBV7-2,TRBJ2-5,TRBD1,.,TGTGCCAGCAGCGTACAGGGGGGTAGAGAGACCCAGTACTTC,CASSVQGGRETQYF
TRBV7-2,TRBJ2-2,.,.,TGTGCCAGCAGCTCCCTCCCAGGGTACACCGGGGAGCTGTTTTTT,CASSSLPGYTGELFF
TRBV7-6,TRBJ1-1,.,.,TGTGCCACGGCCCCCAGGCCGGAGAACACTGAAGCTTTCTTT,CATAPRPENTEAFF
TRBV4-1,TRBJ2-5,TRBD1,.,TGCGCCAGCAGCCCAAACCACTGGGGACAGGGGGGTTTAGAGACCCAGTACTTC,CASSPNHWGQGGLETQYF
TRBV13,TRBJ1-1,.,.,TGTGCCAGCAGCACTGGCGACAGTTCGTTTAACACTGAAGCTTTCTTT,CASSTGDSSFNTEAFF
TRBV27,TRBJ1-1,TRBD1,few,TGTGCCAGCAGTTCCAGGGGGACCACTGAAGCTTTCTTT,CASSSRGTTEAFF
TRBV25-1,TRBJ2-7,TRBD1,.,TGTGCCACGACAGGGGCCCCTTCCTCCTACGAGCAGTACTTC,CATTGAPSSYEQYF
TRBV19,TRBJ1-1,.,.,TGTGCCAGTAGAGCAGACAGCCAGAACACTGAAGCTTTCTTT,CASRADSQNTEAFF
TRBV6-5,TRBJ1-3,TRBD1,.,TGTGCCAGCAGTTACCATTCGACAGGGGACGGAAACACCATATATTTT,CASSYHSTGDGNTIYF
TRBV5-3,TRBJ2-1,.,.,TGTGCCAGAAGCCGCCCGAGAACCTACAATGAGCAGTTCTTC,CARSRPRTYNEQFF
TRBV28,TRBJ2-2,.,.,TGTGCCAGCAAACAAAACACCGGGGAGCTGTTTTTT,CASKQNTGELFF
TRBV19,TRBJ2-7,TRBD1,.,TGTGCCAGTAGTATAGACGTCCGGGACAGCTCCTACGAGCAGTACTTC,CASSIDVRDSSYEQYF
TRBV5-1,TRBJ1-6,.,.,TGCGCCAGCAGCTTCCGGACAGATAATTCACCCCTCCACTTT,CASSFRTDNSPLHF
TRBV2,TRBJ1-1,TRBD1,once,TGTGCCAGCAGTGATCGGGGACAGGGCTCGTGGGGGAACACTGAAGCTTTCTTT,CASSDRGQGSWGNTEAFF
TRBV2,TRBJ1-2,TRBD1,.,TGTGCCAGCCGAACCCACAGGGGTTCGGCCTATGGCTACACCTTC,CASRTHRGSAYGYTF
TRBV28,TRBJ1-2,TRBD1,.,TGTGCCAGCCTAGGGGGACAGGGTTTTGGCTATGGCTACACCTTC,CASLGGQGFGYGYTF
TRBV15,TRBJ2-2,TRBD1,.,TGTGCCACCAGCAGACAGGACAGGGGCACCGGGGAGCTGTTTTTT,CATSRQDRGTGELFF
TRBV11-2,TRBJ2-1,.,.,TGTGCCAGCAGCTTAGTAGGGAGAGTGGAGTACGGTGATGAGCAGTTCTTC,CASSLVGRVEYGDEQFF
TRBV5-4,TRBJ2-7,.,.,TGTGCCAGCAGCCTCCGGGGGTCCTTCTACGAGCAGTACTTC,CASSLRGSFYEQYF
TRBV18,TRBJ2-5,TRBD2,few,TGTGCCAGCTCCCGTCCGGGACTAGCGGGTTCAGAGACCCAGTACTTC,CASSRPGLAGSETQYF
TRBV20-1,TRBJ2-7,.,.,TGCAGTGCTAGTCCGTCTTACGAGCAGTACTTC,CSASPSYEQYF
TRBV4-2,TRBJ1-1,.,.,TGTGCCAGCAGCCAAGATCACGGGCAGGGGTCCACTGAAGCTTTCTTT,CASSQDHGQGSTEAFF
TRBV2,TRBJ1-4,.,.,TGTGCCAGCAGTGAATCCGCAGGGGCAACTAATGAAAAACTGTTTTTT,CASSESAGATNEKLFF
TRBV2,TRBJ2-7,TRBD1,few,TGTGCCAGCAGTACCGTTAAGGGACAGGGCGGTTACGAGCAGTACTTC,CASSTVKGQGGYEQYF
TRBV28,TRBJ2-7,.,.,TGTGCCAGCAGTTTCGGGTACGAGCAGTACTTC,CASSFGYEQYF
TRBV29-1,TRBJ2-7,.,.,TGCAGCGTTGAGGAAGGAGCAAAAAGCTCCTACGAGCAGTACTTC,CSVEEGAKSSYEQYF
TRBV7-9,TRBJ2-7,.,.,TGTGCCAGCAGCCGGGACTCAACCGAGCAGTACTTC,CASSRDSTEQYF
TRBV2,TRBJ1-2,.,.,TGTGCCAGCAGCATCTCGGGAACAGACTTTAACTATGGCTACACCTTC,CASSISGTDFNYGYTF
TRBV29-1,TRBJ2-7,TRBD2,.,TGCAGCGTTGGGGGGACTAGCGGGAACTACGAGCAGTACTTC,CSVGGTSGNYEQYF